This T cell receptor (beta chain) comes out of a study of graft-versus-host responses after intestinal transplantation. The method was immunoSEQ multiplex PCR; TCRdb's version includes in-frame clones alone and lacks a portion of them. Of around 7,000 clones in the sample, 25% to 35% were seen once. Approximately 200,000 CFSE-labeled responder cells were plated with approximately 200,000 irradiated, violet-dye-labeled stimulator cells. CDR1 is MDHEN, CDR2 SYDVKM, per germline. The J segment lost 3 bases and the V segment lost 1 base, leaving 12 bases of the junction unmatched. This CDR3 comprises 18 residues. This clone is labeled as medium-sized.

The input for sequencing was alloreactive CD8+ T cells from a mixed lymphocyte reaction culture, taken before transplantation. Regarding subset: CFSE-low proliferating T cells sorted from roughly 6-day pre-transplant mixed lymphocyte reaction (GvH or HvG direction). The J gene is TRBJ2-7, the V gene TRBV28; TRBD2 aligns across 10 bases. The origin of this receptor is a human patient who was an organ donor for intestinal transplantation. CDR3 DNA sequence: TGTGCCAGCAGTTTATATGGACTAGCGGAGGGGGGTCTCTACGAGCAGTACTTC. Amino acid sequence: CASSLYGLAEGGLYEQYF.